Following are 26 T cell receptor beta chains from one sample sequenced in a study of Graves' ophthalmopathy and Graves' hyperthyroidism. RNA transcripts were the source from which TCR beta CDR3 regions were amplified. First-round RT-PCR used HTBI primers; second-round multiplex PCR followed. TCRdb ran MiXCR on the multiplex PCR reads and lists one entry per CDR3 protein. The data hold roughly 1.1 million distinct CDR3 sequences, with roughly 35% observed a single time. The sample comprised peripheral blood or thyroid tissue (not recorded which). Receptors originate from an adult man with Graves' hyperthyroidism.

This clonotype was seen ten or more times. V and J are TRBV11-2 and TRBJ1-6; D unclear. CDR3 length: 12 amino acids. Germline values: CDR1 SGHAT, CDR2 FQNNGV. V lost 3 bases, J lost 8 bases, and 5 bases lay in between. The CDR3 sequence: CASSFPDSPLHF. The CDR3 DNA reads as TGTGCCAGCAGCTTCCCCGATTCACCCCTCCACTTT.

This clonotype was counted between two and nine times. J is TRBJ2-5 and V is TRBV6-5; D remains ambiguous. CDR1 is MNHEY and CDR2 is SVGAGI in the germline V gene. The CDR3 totals 13 residues. V was pared by 2 bases and J by 3 bases, with 7 bases between. The CDR3 sequence is CASSYGRKETQYF. CDR3 nucleotide sequence: TGTGCCAGCAGTTACGGCAGAAAAGAGACCCAGTACTTC.

This clonotype was counted only a few times. The chain uses TRBV11-3 and TRBJ2-2; possibly TRBD1 for D (5 bases). This CDR3 contains 16 residues. Trimming shortened V by 1 base and J by 6 bases, and 15 bases separated the two germline ends. CDR1 is SGHNT, CDR2 YENEEA, per germline. The CDR3 DNA is TGTGCCAGCAGCTTAGGGAACAGTCCCAGGGCCGGGGAGCTGTTTTTT. Amino acid sequence: CASSLGNSPRAGELFF.

As regards this clonotype: A much larger clone differs from this one at a single base, so this may be a read error. This chain joins TRBV19 and TRBJ1-4; 9 bases agree with TRBD1. The CDR3 is 13 amino acids. Germline-derived CDR1 and CDR2 are LNHDA and SQIVND (reference sequence). The V and J ends lost 10 bases and 8 bases, in that order; junction bases with no gene match: 8. The CDR3 sequence: CANRGQGEEKLFF. The CDR3 DNA reads TGTGCCAATAGGGGACAGGGAGAGGAAAAACTGTTTTTT.

V gene TRBV9 combines with J gene TRBJ2-2; maybe TRBD1 (6 bases). CDR1 and CDR2 (germline): SGDLS, YYNGEE. Trimming left V 4 bases short and J 1 base short, with 14 bases between. CDR3 length equals 16 residues. The CDR3 loop is CASSPHGTLNTGELFF. In nucleotides, the CDR3 is TGTGCCAGCAGCCCCCACGGGACATTGAACACCGGGGAGCTGTTTTTT.

A remark on this clonotype: This could be a read error, since a much larger clone is one nucleotide away. The chain recombines TRBV7-9 with TRBJ1-2; D is uncertain. Germline V lookup: CDR1 SEHNR, CDR2 FQNEAQ (reference sequence). The CDR3 extends over 14 amino acids. The CDR3 loop is CASSLERGLYGHTF. The CDR3 DNA reads TGTGCCAGCAGCTTAGAACGAGGGCTCTATGGCCACACCTTC.

At least ten counts were recorded for this clonotype. The chain carries TRBV7-2 and TRBJ2-2; 7 bases are a match to TRBD1. The CDR3 spans 17 residues. Unmatched junction bases numbered 9, after V lost 5 bases and J lost 0 bases. Germline V gives CDR1 SGHTA, CDR2 FQGNSA. The CDR3 DNA follows: TGTGCCAGCAGCCCGGGACAGCCAGTCGCGAACACCGGGGAGCTGTTTTTT. It codes for CASSPGQPVANTGELFF.

Worth noting for this clonotype: A much larger clone lies a single base off, so this may be a read error. The chain recombines TRBV5-1 with TRBJ2-7; 7 nucleotides agree with TRBD1. The germline V gene has CDR1 SGHRS and CDR2 YFSETQ. The CDR3 length is 15 residues. The CDR3 protein is CTSSLFGTAPYEQYF. For the CDR3, the DNA is TGCACCAGCAGCTTGTTTGGGACAGCGCCCTACGAGCAGTACTTC.

This clonotype was recorded many times. This chain uses TRBV2 with TRBJ2-7; 7 positions match TRBD2. V trimming: 3 bases; J trimming: 4 bases; junction bases outside the gene matches: 9. The length of the CDR3 is 15 residues. The V gene's germline CDR1 is SNHLY and CDR2 FYNNEI. CDR3 sequence (DNA): TGTGCCAGCAGTGATCCGGGAGGCCGCTCGTACGAGCAGTACTTC. Its protein product is CASSDPGGRSYEQYF.

This clonotype has a single count. This may stem from a read error, because a much larger clone lies one nucleotide away. The genes are TRBV19 and TRBJ2-5; D is perhaps TRBD1 or TRBD2 (5 bases each). The CDR3 runs to 16 residues. Trimming pared 8 bases from V and 1 base from J, leaving 20 bases between. Germline assignment: CDR1 LNHDA and CDR2 SQIVND (reference sequence). As DNA, the CDR3 is TGTGCCAGTGGTTGGAAGGGGAGACCCGGCCAAGAGACCCAGTACTTC. It translates to CASGWKGRPGQETQYF.

This clonotype has at least ten counts. This chain connects TRBV7-8 to TRBJ2-7; D may match TRBD1 or TRBD2 (5 bases each). This CDR3 region has 14 residues. The germline V and J ends were trimmed by 6 bases and 4 bases, with 16 bases remaining between them. CDR1 SGHVS and CDR2 FQNEAQ come from the germline V gene. The CDR3 here is CASSSPGRGYEQYF. The CDR3, as DNA: TGTGCCAGCAGTTCCCCGGGACGCGGATACGAGCAGTACTTC.

CDR3 DNA sequence: TGTGCCTGGAGTGTGTGGCAGCCGAACACTGAAGCTTTCTTT. As protein: CAWSVWQPNTEAFF. V gene TRBV30 combines with J gene TRBJ1-1; D gene unclear. Germline V gives CDR1 GTSNPN, CDR2 SVGIG (reference sequence). This CDR3 spans 14 amino acids. V was cut by 0 bases and J by 1 base, with 9 bases left in between.

This clonotype was counted ten times or more. The CDR3 coding sequence is TGTGCCAGTGTTCCGGGACACCAATACACCGGGGAGCTGTTTTTT. This encodes CASVPGHQYTGELFF. The chain joins TRBV19 to TRBJ2-2, with a possible D match to TRBD1 (6 bases). The V end lost 8 bases, the J end lost 3 bases, and 16 bases lay between the germline ends. The germline V gene encodes CDR1 LNHDA and CDR2 SQIVND (reference sequence). The CDR3 has 15 amino acids.

The genes are TRBV29-1 and TRBJ2-5, with D possibly being TRBD1 (6 bases). Looked up from germline, CDR1 is SQVTM and CDR2 is ANQGSEA. Trimming removed 7 bases from V and 1 base from J, with 10 bases in between. The CDR3 sequence is 12 residues long. The CDR3 bases are TGCAGCGGGGGGACACTCCAAGAGACCCAGTACTTC. It is translated as CSGGTLQETQYF.

This clonotype appeared many times. The V gene is TRBV12-3 or TRBV12-4, the J gene TRBJ1-5; D perhaps matches TRBD1 (5 bases). This CDR3 contains 12 residues. Trimming removed 2 bases at V and 9 bases at J, with 8 bases between. The CDR3 here is CASSLRGGPQHF. In DNA form, the CDR3 reads TGTGCCAGCAGTTTAAGGGGAGGGCCCCAGCATTTT.

About this clonotype itself: This could be a read error, since a much larger clone is one nucleotide away. The rearrangement links TRBV5-1 to TRBJ2-7; D unresolved. Trimming removed 7 bases at V and 0 bases at J, with 11 bases between. CDR1 is SGHRS, CDR2 YFSETQ, per germline. The CDR3 is 13 amino acids. The CDR3 coding sequence is TGCGCCAGCGGCGTGTTGGGCTCCTACGAGCAGTACTTC. It yields the protein CASGVLGSYEQYF.

The gene calls are TRBV29-1 and TRBJ1-2, with 10 bases matching TRBD1. This CDR3 region has 15 residues. The J segment lost 0 bases and the V segment lost 3 bases, leaving 4 bases of the junction unmatched. CDR1 and CDR2 (germline): SQVTM, ANQGSEA. The CDR3 protein is CSVEGDRGTNYGYTF. The CDR3 region has the DNA TGCAGCGTTGAGGGGGACAGGGGCACTAACTATGGCTACACCTTC.

This clonotype showed up many times. The genes are TRBV10-2 and TRBJ2-7, with 7 bases matching TRBD1. After removal of 2 bases from V and 3 bases from J, the junction contained 4 bases not matched to a gene. The CDR3 sequence is 14 residues long. Germline V gene data show CDR1 as WSHSY and CDR2 as SAAADI. The DNA for the CDR3 is TGCGCCAGCAGTGAGGTTTCAGGGGGCTACGAGCAGTACTTC. Amino acids: CASSEVSGGYEQYF.

V is TRBV10-3 and J is TRBJ1-3; D perhaps matches TRBD1 (5 bases). Trimming removed 4 bases from V and 1 base from J, with 11 bases in between. The CDR3 is 15 amino acids. The V gene's germline CDR1 is ENHRY and CDR2 SYGVKD. CDR3 amino acids: CAISGGLASGNTIYF. The CDR3 bases are TGTGCCATCAGTGGGGGCCTTGCGTCTGGAAACACCATATATTTT.

About this clonotype: Since no conserved phenylalanine or tryptophan closes the CDR3, a read error is the likely cause. The chain employs TRBV19 and TRBJ1-2; D might be TRBD1 (5 bases). V shed 4 bases and J shed 4 bases, with 10 bases lying between them. CDR3 length equals 13 residues. CDR1 and CDR2 from the germline V gene are LNHDA and SQIVND (reference sequence). CDR3 in DNA: TGTGCCAGTAGTACCCGACAGATCTATGGCTACACCCTC. Translation gives CASSTRQIYGYTL.

This chain uses TRBV20-1 with TRBJ1-2; the D gene is possibly TRBD1 (6 bases). Trimming cost V 3 bases and J 7 bases, with 12 bases left between them. Germline lookup yields CDR1 DFQATT and CDR2 SNEGSKA (reference sequence). There are 12 residues in the CDR3. The CDR3 nucleotides read TGCAGTGCTAGCCAGACAGGAACTGGCTACACCTTC. Its protein product is CSASQTGTGYTF.

This chain joins TRBV4-1 and TRBJ2-5, with no clear D. The CDR3 has 15 amino acids. The ends were cut back, 1 base at V and 1 base at J, with 10 bases in the middle. Germline values: CDR1 MGHRA, CDR2 YSYEKL. The DNA for the CDR3 is TGCGCCAGCAGCCAAGGAACAGACATCCAAGAGACCCAGTACTTC. Translation gives CASSQGTDIQETQYF.

Worth noting for this clonotype: A much larger clonotype is one base distant, so this may be a read error. The gene calls are TRBV7-6 and TRBJ1-1; 10 nucleotides align to TRBD1. Germline V gene data show CDR1 as SGHVS and CDR2 as FNYEAQ. The J segment lost 4 bases and the V segment lost 5 bases, leaving 4 bases of the junction unmatched. The CDR3 length is 14 residues. The CDR3, as DNA: TGTGCCAGCAGCGACCGGGACAGGGGCACTGAAGCTTTCTTT. Encoded protein: CASSDRDRGTEAFF.

The chain employs TRBV27 and TRBJ1-4; maybe TRBD1 (5 bases). CDR1 is MNHEY, CDR2 SMNVEV, per germline (reference sequence). The CDR3 consists of 14 residues. Trimming took 7 bases from V and 3 from J, leaving 12 bases between them. CDR3 DNA sequence: TGTGCCAGCATGAAGACGGGGGCTAATGAAAAACTGTTTTTT. Translating it yields CASMKTGANEKLFF.

This clonotype was picked up a small number of times. V and J are TRBV20-1 and TRBJ1-1; D unclear. Trimming stripped 2 bases from V and 5 bases from J, with 12 bases between. CDR3 length equals 13 residues. Germline-derived CDR1 and CDR2 are DFQATT and SNEGSKA (reference sequence). The CDR3 bases are TGCAGTGCTAGACAGTCGGCGTGGACTGAAGCTTTCTTT. This codes for CSARQSAWTEAFF.

This clonotype was seen at least ten times. This rearrangement joins TRBV9 to TRBJ2-7, with D possibly being TRBD1 or TRBD2 (6 bases each). V dropped 0 bases and J dropped 5 bases, with 15 bases sitting between them. CDR1 SGDLS and CDR2 YYNGEE come from the germline V gene. The CDR3 has 15 residues. This CDR3 is CASSVEGGLRDEQYF. CDR3 nucleotides: TGTGCCAGCAGCGTAGAGGGGGGCCTGCGGGACGAGCAGTACTTC.